These T cell receptor beta chains were read from a single sample in a study of OX40 agonist ivuxolimab in advanced cancers. Clones were sequenced by immunoSEQ multiplex PCR, and TCRdb holds only the in-frame ones, with some missing. The sample lists 9,500 to 15,000 clones; about 80% were seen once. This material consisted of CD4+ or CD8+ T cells sorted from blood, taken in a trial of the OX40 agonist ivuxolimab. The receptors here all came from an adult with an advanced solid tumor such as melanoma, head and neck, liver or kidney cancer. CDR3s include the opening cysteine and the closing phenylalanine or tryptophan. The D gene is left open where the match is weak. Clone sizes are given selectively: once, few, many, or a class where the clone is expanded.

>few|.|TRBJ1-2|TRBV2
TGTGCTGCCCGTTCGGACCTCCTAGAGAACTATGGCTACACCTTC
CAARSDLLENYGYTF
>once|TRBD1|TRBJ2-2|TRBV4-2
TGTGCCAGCAGCCACCCCAATCGACCCGGGACAGGGGCCTCCGGGGAGCTGTTTTTT
CASSHPNRPGTGASGELFF
>once|.|TRBJ2-3|TRBV19
TGTGCCAGTAGTATATCCGGGGGCGGCACAGATACGCAGTATTTT
CASSISGGGTDTQYF
>.|.|TRBJ2-2|TRBV6-1
TGTGCCAGCAGACAGGCTAACACCGGGGAGCTGTTTTTT
CASRQANTGELFF
>.|.|TRBJ2-6|TRBV9
TGTGCCAGCAGCGTAGGAGGCAGCCTCTCTGGGGCCAACGTCCTGACTTTC
CASSVGGSLSGANVLTF
>.|.|TRBJ2-3|TRBV15
TGTGCCACCAGCGGCCCGGGACCCCACCTAATAACAGATACGCAGTATTTT
CATSGPGPHLITDTQYF
>.|.|TRBJ1-1|TRBV5-4
TGTGCCAGCAGCGTTACAGACACTGAAGCTTTCTTT
CASSVTDTEAFF
>.|.|TRBJ2-7|TRBV9
TGTGCCAGCAGCGTAGGATGGGGGGATCAAGGCGAGCAGTACTTC
CASSVGWGDQGEQYF
>.|TRBD1|TRBJ2-7|TRBV28
TGTGCCAGCAGTTTTCGGCGACAGGGCTACGAGCAGTACTTC
CASSFRRQGYEQYF
>.|TRBD2|TRBJ2-1|TRBV19
TGTGCCAGTAGTATTGGGAGCGGGGGGGCCAAATTGAATGAGCAGTTCTTC
CASSIGSGGAKLNEQFF
>.|.|TRBJ1-5|TRBV5-5
TGTGCCAGCAGCACCGCCGGGGTCAATCAGCCCCAGCATTTT
CASSTAGVNQPQHF
>large|TRBD1|TRBJ1-3|TRBV11-2
TGTGCCAGCATTCCTTCCAGGGGGACTGGAAACACCATATATTTT
CASIPSRGTGNTIYF
>.|.|TRBJ1-2|TRBV6-5
TGTGCCAGCAGTTCCCGGGGGGGAGGGGACTATGGCTACACCTTC
CASSSRGGGDYGYTF
>.|.|TRBJ2-1|TRBV29-1
TGCAGCGTTGAAAGGGTTCATATCAATGAGCAGTTCTTC
CSVERVHINEQFF
>.|TRBD1|TRBJ1-1|TRBV6-5
TGTGCCAGCAATCAACAGGGGGACACTGAAGCTTTCTTT
CASNQQGDTEAFF
>.|.|TRBJ2-3|TRBV13
TGTGCCAGCAGCTTTAGCGGTAGCACAGATACGCAGTATTTT
CASSFSGSTDTQYF
>.|TRBD1|TRBJ2-1|TRBV19
TGTGCCACCCAGGGGGGCAGGGGGCTATCTGGAGATGAGCAGTTCTTC
CATQGGRGLSGDEQFF
>few|.|TRBJ1-2|TRBV25-1
TGTGCCAGCAGTGGGGGGGCCCAGGACACCTTC
CASSGGAQDTF
>.|.|TRBJ1-2|TRBV14
TGTGCCAGCAGCCAAGACATCGGACCCTCTCCCTATGGCTACACCTTC
CASSQDIGPSPYGYTF
>.|.|TRBJ1-1|TRBV6-1
TGTGCCAGCAGTGAATGGGTAGGAGTGAACACTGAAGCTTTCTTT
CASSEWVGVNTEAFF
>.|.|TRBJ2-7|TRBV5-1
TGCGCCAGCAGCCAAAAACAGGGTAACGAGCAGTACTTC
CASSQKQGNEQYF
>.|.|TRBJ1-4|TRBV6-5
TGTGCCAGCAGCCCCGGGGTTGCAACTAATGAAAAACTGTTTTTT
CASSPGVATNEKLFF
>medium-sized|TRBD1|TRBJ1-4|TRBV4-2
TGTGCCAGCAGCCAAGTTGCCGGGACAGGGGCCGAAAAACTGTTTTTT
CASSQVAGTGAEKLFF
>.|TRBD1|TRBJ1-4|TRBV28
TGTGCCAGCAGCGTTTCCGGGACAGCTAATGAAAAACTGTTTTTT
CASSVSGTANEKLFF
>once|TRBD2|TRBJ2-1|TRBV2
TGTGCCAGCAGGGGGACTAGGGGGGCCTACAATGAGCAGTTCTTC
CASRGTRGAYNEQFF
>.|TRBD2|TRBJ2-3|TRBV6-6
TGTGCCAGCACCTCCCGGCGGGGGGCCCCAGATACGCAGTATTTT
CASTSRRGAPDTQYF
>.|.|TRBJ2-1|TRBV14
TGTGCCAGCAGCCAAGGCGGTTCAGGGGCCTACAATGAGCAGTTCTTC
CASSQGGSGAYNEQFF
>.|.|TRBJ2-1|TRBV27
TGTGCCAGCAGATACCGGGTCCAGGGCGATGAGCAGTTCTTC
CASRYRVQGDEQFF
>.|TRBD1|TRBJ1-4|TRBV6-1
TGTGCCACTGGGACAGGGTATGAAAAACTGTTTTTT
CATGTGYEKLFF
>.|TRBD2|TRBJ2-7|TRBV7-3
TGTGCCAGCAGCCTATCTAGCGGGAGATACGAGCAGTACTTC
CASSLSSGRYEQYF
>.|.|TRBJ1-6|TRBV6-5
TGTGCCAGCAGCTACTCACAGGGTTTTAATTCACCCCTCCACTTT
CASSYSQGFNSPLHF
>.|TRBD1|TRBJ2-6|TRBV2
TGTGCCAGCAGTCCGGGACAGGGGTTATCTGGGGCCAACGTCCTGACTTTC
CASSPGQGLSGANVLTF
>few|.|TRBJ1-2|TRBV19
TGTGCCAGTAAGAACAGAGGCTATGGCTACACCTTC
CASKNRGYGYTF
>.|.|TRBJ1-1|TRBV6-1
TGTGCCAGCAGATATTACAGCACTGAAGCTTTCTTT
CASRYYSTEAFF
>.|.|TRBJ2-2|TRBV4-1
TGCGCCAGCAGCCAAGATTCGATCGCCAAAGAGTATCCGGGAACCGGGGAGCTGTTTTTT
CASSQDSIAKEYPGTGELFF
>.|.|TRBJ1-5|TRBV4-1
TGCGCCAGCAGCCAAGCTCCTCAGGCTAGCAATCAGCCCCAGCATTTT
CASSQAPQASNQPQHF
>.|.|TRBJ2-5|TRBV7-8
TGTGCCAGCAGAGAGAGACCCGGGGGACAAGAGACCCAGTACTTC
CASRERPGGQETQYF
>.|TRBD2|TRBJ2-1|TRBV27
TGTGCCAGCAGTTTATCTCTAGCGGGTTACAATGAGCAGTTCTTC
CASSLSLAGYNEQFF
>.|.|TRBJ1-5|TRBV5-6
TGTGCCAGCAGCTTGGGGGATGGTCATGGGGTTGGAAGCAATCAGCCCCAGCATTTT
CASSLGDGHGVGSNQPQHF
>.|.|TRBJ1-1|TRBV7-3
TGTGCCAGCAGACCTACCACCACAGGTTTTGGGAACACTGAAGCTTTCTTT
CASRPTTTGFGNTEAFF
>.|TRBD1|TRBJ2-5|TRBV7-2
TGTGCCAGCAGCTCCTTGGGGACAGGGAGAAAGGGGCAAGAGACCCAGTACTTC
CASSSLGTGRKGQETQYF
>once|.|TRBJ2-7|TRBV6-5
TGTGCCAGCAGTTTGACAGGTAACGAGCAGTACTTC
CASSLTGNEQYF
>.|.|TRBJ1-5|TRBV27
TGTGCCAGCAGTATGGGGGGCAATCAGCCCCAGCATTTT
CASSMGGNQPQHF
>.|.|TRBJ1-5|TRBV4-2
TGTGCCAGCAGCCAACAGGGGCGAGGCGTGGCCCAGCATTTT
CASSQQGRGVAQHF
>few|TRBD1|TRBJ1-2|TRBV7-9
TGTGCCAGCAGCTTGGGACAGGGGGCGAGCACCTTC
CASSLGQGASTF
>.|TRBD1|TRBJ2-1|TRBV5-5
TGTGCCAGCAGCTTGTATCCAACGACCGGGACAGGGGACAATGAGCAGTTCTTC
CASSLYPTTGTGDNEQFF
>.|.|TRBJ2-2|TRBV6-5
TGTGCCAGCAACCAGGGTTCCGGGGAGCTGTTTTTT
CASNQGSGELFF